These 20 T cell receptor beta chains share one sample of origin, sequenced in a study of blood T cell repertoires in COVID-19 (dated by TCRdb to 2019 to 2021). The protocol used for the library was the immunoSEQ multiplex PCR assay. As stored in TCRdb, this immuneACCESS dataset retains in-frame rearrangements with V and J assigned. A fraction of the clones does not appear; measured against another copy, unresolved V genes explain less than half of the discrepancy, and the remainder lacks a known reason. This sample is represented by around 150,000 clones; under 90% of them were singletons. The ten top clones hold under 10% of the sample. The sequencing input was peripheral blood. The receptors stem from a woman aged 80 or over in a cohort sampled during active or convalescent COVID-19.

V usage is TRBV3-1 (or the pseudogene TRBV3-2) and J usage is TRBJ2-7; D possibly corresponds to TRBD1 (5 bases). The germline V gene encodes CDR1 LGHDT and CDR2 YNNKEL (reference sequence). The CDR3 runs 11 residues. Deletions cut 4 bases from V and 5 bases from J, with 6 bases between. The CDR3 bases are TGTGCCAGCAGCCGGGGCCACGAGCAGTACTTC. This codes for CASSRGHEQYF.

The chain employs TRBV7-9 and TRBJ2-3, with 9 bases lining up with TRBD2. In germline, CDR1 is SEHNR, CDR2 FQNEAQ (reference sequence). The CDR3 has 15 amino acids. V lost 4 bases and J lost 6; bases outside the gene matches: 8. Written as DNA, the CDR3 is TGTGCCAGCAGCTCGCGCGGGGGGGCCTATGATACGCAGTATTTT. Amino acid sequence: CASSSRGGAYDTQYF.

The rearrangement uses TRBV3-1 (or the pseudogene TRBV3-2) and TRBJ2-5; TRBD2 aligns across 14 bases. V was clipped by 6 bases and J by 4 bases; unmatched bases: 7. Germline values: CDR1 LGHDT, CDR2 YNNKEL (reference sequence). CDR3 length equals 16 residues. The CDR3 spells CASRRLAGGLGETQYF. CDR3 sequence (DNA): TGTGCCAGCAGACGACTAGCGGGGGGGCTCGGAGAGACCCAGTACTTC.

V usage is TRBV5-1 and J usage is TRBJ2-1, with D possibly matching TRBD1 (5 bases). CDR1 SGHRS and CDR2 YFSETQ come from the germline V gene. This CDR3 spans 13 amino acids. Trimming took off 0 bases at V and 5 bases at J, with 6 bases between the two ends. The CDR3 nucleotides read TGCGCCAGCAGCTTGGTGACAGACAATGAGCAGTTCTTC. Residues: CASSLVTDNEQFF. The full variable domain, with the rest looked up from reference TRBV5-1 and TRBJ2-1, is KAGVTQTPRYLIKTRGQQVTLSCSPISGHRSVSWYQQTPGQGLQFLFEYFSETQRNKGNFPGRFSGRQFSNSRSEMNVSTLELGDSALYLCASSLVTDNEQFFGPGTRLTVL.

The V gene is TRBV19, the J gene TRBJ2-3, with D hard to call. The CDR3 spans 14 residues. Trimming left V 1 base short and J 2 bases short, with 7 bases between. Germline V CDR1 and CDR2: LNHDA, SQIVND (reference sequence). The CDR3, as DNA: TGTGCCAGTAGTATAGGGCGGAACACAGATACGCAGTATTTT. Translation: CASSIGRNTDTQYF.

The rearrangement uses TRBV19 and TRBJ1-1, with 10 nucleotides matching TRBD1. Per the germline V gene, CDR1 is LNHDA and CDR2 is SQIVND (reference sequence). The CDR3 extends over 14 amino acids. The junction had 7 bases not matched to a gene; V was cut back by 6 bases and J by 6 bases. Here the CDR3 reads CASRETGGSPEAFF. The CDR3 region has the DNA TGTGCCAGTAGAGAGACAGGGGGCTCCCCTGAAGCTTTCTTT.

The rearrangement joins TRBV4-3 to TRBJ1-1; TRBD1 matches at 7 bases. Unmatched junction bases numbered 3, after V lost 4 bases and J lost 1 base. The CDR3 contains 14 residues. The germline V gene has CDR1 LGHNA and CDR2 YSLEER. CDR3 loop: CASSRGQSNTEAFF. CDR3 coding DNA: TGCGCCAGCAGCCGGGGACAGTCGAACACTGAAGCTTTCTTT.

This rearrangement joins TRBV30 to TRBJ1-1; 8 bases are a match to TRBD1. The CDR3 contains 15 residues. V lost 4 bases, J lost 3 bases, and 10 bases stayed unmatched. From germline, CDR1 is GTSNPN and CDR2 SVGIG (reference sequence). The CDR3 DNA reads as TGTGCCTGGAACGCTCCGCACAGGGGGGACACTGAAGCTTTCTTT. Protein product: CAWNAPHRGDTEAFF. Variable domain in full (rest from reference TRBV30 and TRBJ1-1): SQTIHQWPATLVQPVGSPLSLECTVEGTSNPNLYWYRQAAGRGLQLLFYSVGIGQISSEVPQNLSASRPQDRQFILSSKKLLLSDSGFYLCAWNAPHRGDTEAFFGQGTRLTVV.

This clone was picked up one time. DNA of the CDR3: TGTGCCAGCAGCGCGCTCAGGGGGCGTAGGAATCAGCCCCAGCATTTT. Residues: CASSALRGRRNQPQHF. The rearrangement links TRBV9 to TRBJ1-5, with 8 bases that match TRBD1. The CDR3 extends over 16 amino acids. With V trimmed by 3 bases and J by 4 bases, 9 bases remained unmatched. Germline V gives CDR1 SGDLS, CDR2 YYNGEE.

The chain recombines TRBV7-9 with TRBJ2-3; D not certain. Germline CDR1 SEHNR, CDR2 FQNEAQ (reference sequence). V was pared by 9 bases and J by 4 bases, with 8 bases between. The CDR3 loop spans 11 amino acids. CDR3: CASTAADTQYF. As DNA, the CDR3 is TGTGCCAGTACTGCTGCAGATACGCAGTATTTT.

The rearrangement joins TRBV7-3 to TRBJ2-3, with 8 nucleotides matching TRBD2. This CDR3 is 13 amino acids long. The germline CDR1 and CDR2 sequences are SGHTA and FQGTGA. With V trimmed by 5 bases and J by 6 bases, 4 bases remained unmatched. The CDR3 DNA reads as TGTGCCAGCAGCCAGGGACTAGACGATACGCAGTATTTT. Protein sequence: CASSQGLDDTQYF.

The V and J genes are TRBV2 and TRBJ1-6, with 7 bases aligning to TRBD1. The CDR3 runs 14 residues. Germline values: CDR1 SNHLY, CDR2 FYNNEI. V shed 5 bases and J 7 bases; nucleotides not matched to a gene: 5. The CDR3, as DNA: TGTGCCAGCAGTTTACAGGGGAAGAATTCACCCCTCCACTTT. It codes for CASSLQGKNSPLHF.

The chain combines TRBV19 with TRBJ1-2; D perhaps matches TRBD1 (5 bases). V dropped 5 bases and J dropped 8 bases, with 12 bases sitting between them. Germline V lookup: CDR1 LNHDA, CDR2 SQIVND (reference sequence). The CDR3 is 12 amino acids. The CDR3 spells CASSSGFLGYTF. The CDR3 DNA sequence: TGTGCCAGTAGTTCAGGGTTTTTAGGCTACACCTTC. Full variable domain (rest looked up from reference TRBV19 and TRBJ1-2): DGGITQSPKYLFRKEGQNVTLSCEQNLNHDAMYWYRQDPGQGLRLIYYSQIVNDFQKGDIAEGYSVSREKKESFPLTVTSAQKNPTAFYLCASSSGFLGYTFGSGTRLTVV.

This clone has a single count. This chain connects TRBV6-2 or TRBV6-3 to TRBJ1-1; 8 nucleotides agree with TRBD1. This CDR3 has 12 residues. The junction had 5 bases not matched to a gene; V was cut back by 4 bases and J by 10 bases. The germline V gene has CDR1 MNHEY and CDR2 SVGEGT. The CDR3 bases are TGTGCCAGCAGTTTTGACAGGGGAGTAGCTTTCTTT. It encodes CASSFDRGVAFF.

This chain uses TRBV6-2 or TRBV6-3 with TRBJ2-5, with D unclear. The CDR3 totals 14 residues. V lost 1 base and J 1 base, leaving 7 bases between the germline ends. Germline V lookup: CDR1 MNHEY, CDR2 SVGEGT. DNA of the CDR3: TGTGCCAGCAGTTACTACAGCTTCCAAGAGACCCAGTACTTC. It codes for CASSYYSFQETQYF.

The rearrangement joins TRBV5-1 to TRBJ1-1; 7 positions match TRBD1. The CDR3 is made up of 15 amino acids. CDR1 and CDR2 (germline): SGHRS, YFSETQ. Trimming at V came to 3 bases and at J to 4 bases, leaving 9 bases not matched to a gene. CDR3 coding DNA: TGCGCCAGCAGCTCGACAGGGTCCTCGGGCACTGAAGCTTTCTTT. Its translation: CASSSTGSSGTEAFF.

The CDR3 spells CASSLPARETQYF. CDR3 coding DNA: TGTGCCAGCAGCCTTCCGGCGCGGGAGACCCAGTACTTC. This chain joins TRBV7-2 and TRBJ2-5; D gene unclear. The CDR3 totals 13 residues. CDR1 and CDR2 from the germline V gene are SGHTA and FQGNSA. Trimming cost V 5 bases and J 5 bases, with 12 bases left between them.

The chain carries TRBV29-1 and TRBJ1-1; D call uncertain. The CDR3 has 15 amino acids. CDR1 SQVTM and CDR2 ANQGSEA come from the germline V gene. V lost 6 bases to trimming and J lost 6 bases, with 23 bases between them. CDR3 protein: CSVYLNSAGPAEAFF. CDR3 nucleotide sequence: TGCAGCGTGTACCTCAACTCAGCGGGCCCTGCTGAAGCTTTCTTT. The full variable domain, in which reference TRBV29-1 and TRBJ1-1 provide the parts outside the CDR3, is SAVISQKPSRDICQRGTSLTIQCQVDSQVTMMFWYRQQPGQSLTLIATANQGSEATYESGFVIDKFPISRPNLTFSTLTVSNMSPEDSSIYLCSVYLNSAGPAEAFFGQGTRLTVV.

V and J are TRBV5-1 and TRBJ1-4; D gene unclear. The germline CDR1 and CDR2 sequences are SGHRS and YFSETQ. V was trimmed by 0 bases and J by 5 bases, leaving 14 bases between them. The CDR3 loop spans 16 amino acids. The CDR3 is CASSLGSRRGNEKLFF. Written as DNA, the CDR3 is TGCGCCAGCAGCTTGGGGAGTAGAAGAGGCAATGAAAAACTGTTTTTT.

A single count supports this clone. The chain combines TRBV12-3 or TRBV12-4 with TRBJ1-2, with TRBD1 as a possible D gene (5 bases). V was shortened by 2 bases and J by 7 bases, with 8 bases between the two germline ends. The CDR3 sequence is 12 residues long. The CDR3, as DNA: TGTGCCAGCAGTTTACAGGGTGGTGGCTACACCTTC. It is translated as CASSLQGGGYTF.